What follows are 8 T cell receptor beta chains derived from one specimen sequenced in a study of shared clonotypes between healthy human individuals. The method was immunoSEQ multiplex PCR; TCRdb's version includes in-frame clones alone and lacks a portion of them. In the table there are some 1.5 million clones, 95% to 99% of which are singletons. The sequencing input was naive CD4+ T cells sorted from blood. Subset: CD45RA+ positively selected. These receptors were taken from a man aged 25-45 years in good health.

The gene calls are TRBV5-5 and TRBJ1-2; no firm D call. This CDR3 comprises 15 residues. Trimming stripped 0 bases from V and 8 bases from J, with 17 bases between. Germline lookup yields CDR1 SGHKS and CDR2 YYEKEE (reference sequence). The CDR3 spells CASSLELVRWSGYTF. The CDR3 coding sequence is TGTGCCAGCAGCTTGGAGTTGGTCAGGTGGTCGGGCTACACCTTC.

CDR3 DNA: TGTGCTAGTGGTTTGGAGAGGGGGGGGCACAGAGAGACCCAGTACTTC. As protein: CASGLERGGHRETQYF. The chain recombines TRBV12-5 with TRBJ2-5; tentatively, D is TRBD2 (7 bases). Germline V gene sequence: CDR1 LGHNT, CDR2 FRNRAP. The CDR3 has 16 amino acids. The germline V and J ends were trimmed by 1 base and 4 bases, with 16 bases remaining between them. Using reference TRBV12-5 and TRBJ2-5 for the parts outside the CDR3, the full variable domain is DARVTQTPRHKVTEMGQEVTMRCQPILGHNTVFWYRQTMMQGLELLAYFRNRAPLDDSGMPKDRFSAEMPDATLATLKIQPSEPRDSAVYFCASGLERGGHRETQYFGPGTRLLVL.

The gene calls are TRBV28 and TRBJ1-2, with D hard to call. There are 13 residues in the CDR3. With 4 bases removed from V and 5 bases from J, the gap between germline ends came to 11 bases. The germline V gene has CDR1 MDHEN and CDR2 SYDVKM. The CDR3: CASSSPPYYGYTF. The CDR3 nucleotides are TGTGCCAGCAGTTCCCCACCATATTATGGCTACACCTTC.

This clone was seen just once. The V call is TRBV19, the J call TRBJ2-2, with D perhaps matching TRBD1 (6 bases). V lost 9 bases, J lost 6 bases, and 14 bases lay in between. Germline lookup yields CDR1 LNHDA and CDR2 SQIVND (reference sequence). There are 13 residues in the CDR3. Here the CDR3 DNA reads TGTGCCAGCACGGACAGAATGGCCGGGGAGCTGTTTTTT. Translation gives CASTDRMAGELFF.

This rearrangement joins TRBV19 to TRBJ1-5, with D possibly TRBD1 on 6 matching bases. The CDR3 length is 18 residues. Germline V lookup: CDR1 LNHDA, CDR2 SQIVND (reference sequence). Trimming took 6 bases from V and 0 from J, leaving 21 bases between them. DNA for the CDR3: TGTGCCAGTAGGGGCCCAGGGGTAGGCCGATTTAGCAATCAGCCCCAGCATTTT. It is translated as CASRGPGVGRFSNQPQHF.

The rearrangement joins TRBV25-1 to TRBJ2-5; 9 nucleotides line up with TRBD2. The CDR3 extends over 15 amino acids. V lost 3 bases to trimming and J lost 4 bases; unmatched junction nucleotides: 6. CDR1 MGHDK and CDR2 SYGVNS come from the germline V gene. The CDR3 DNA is TGTGCCAGCAGTGAGGTAGCGGGAGTCAGAGAGACCCAGTACTTC. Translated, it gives CASSEVAGVRETQYF. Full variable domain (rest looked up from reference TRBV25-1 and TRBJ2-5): EADIYQTPRYLVIGTGKKITLECSQTMGHDKMYWYQQDPGMELHLIHYSYGVNSTEKGDLSSESTVSRIRTEHFPLTLESARPSHTSQYLCASSEVAGVRETQYFGPGTRLLVL.

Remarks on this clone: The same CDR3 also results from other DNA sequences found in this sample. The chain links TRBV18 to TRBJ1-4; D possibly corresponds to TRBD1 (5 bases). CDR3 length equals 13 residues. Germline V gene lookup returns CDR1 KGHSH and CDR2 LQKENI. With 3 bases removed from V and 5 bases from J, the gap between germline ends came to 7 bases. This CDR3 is CASSPPGNEKLFF. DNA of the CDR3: TGTGCCAGCTCACCCCCAGGGAATGAAAAACTGTTTTTT. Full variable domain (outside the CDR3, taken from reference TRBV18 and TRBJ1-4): NAGVMQNPRHLVRRRGQEARLRCSPMKGHSHVYWYRQLPEEGLKFMVYLQKENIIDESGMPKERFSAEFPKEGPSILRIQQVVRGDSAAYFCASSPPGNEKLFFGSGTQLSVL.

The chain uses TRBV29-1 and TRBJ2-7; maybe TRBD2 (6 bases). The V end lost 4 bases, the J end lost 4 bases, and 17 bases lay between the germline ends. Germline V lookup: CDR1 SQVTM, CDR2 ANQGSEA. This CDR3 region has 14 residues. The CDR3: CSVAAGQGLYEQYF. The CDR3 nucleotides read TGCAGCGTTGCCGCCGGGCAGGGACTTTACGAGCAGTACTTC.